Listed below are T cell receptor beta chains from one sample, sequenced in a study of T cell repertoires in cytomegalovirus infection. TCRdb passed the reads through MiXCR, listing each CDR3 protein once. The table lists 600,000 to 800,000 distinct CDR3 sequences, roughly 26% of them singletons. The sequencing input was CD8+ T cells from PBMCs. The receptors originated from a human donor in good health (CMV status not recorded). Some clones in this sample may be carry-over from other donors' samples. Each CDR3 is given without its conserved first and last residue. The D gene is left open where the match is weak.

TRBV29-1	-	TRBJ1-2	SVEFPGSYGYT
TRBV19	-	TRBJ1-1	ASSIGFITEAF
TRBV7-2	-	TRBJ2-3	ASSFREDTQY
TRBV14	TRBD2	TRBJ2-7	ASSVRLAGGNEQY
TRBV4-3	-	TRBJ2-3	ASSQFPEGDTQY
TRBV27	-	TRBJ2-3	ASSQQGVSTDTQY
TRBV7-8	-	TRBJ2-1	ASSISQGLYNEQF
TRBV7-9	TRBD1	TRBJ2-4	ASSRDSQNIQY
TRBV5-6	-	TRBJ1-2	ASSAGANYGYT
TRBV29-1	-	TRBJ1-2	SVPGRRANYGYT
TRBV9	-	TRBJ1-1	ASSSSGPTEAF
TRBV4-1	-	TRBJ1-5	ASSQDGGGLHQPQH
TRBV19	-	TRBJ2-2	ASSPTGPNTGELF
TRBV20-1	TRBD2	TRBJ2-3	SARGVLRGGAADTQY
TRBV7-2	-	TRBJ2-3	ASSYYGSQY
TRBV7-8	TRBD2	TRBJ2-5	ASSPPRGGAGRETQY
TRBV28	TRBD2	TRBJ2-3	ASSRLAGTDTQY
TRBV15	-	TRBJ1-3	ATSRWPVSSGGLASGNTIY
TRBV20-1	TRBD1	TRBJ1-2	SARDRGRRGYT
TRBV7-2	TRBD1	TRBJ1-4	ASSQQGREDEKLF
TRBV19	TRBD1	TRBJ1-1	ASSGQGLAEAF
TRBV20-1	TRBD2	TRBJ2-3	SAGANSGGARGTDTQY
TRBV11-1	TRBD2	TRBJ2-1	ASSLSSGGQYNEQF
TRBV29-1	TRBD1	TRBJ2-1	SDRDRGYNEQF
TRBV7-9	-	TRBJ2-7	ASSFRSSYEQY
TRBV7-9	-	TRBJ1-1	ASSSPLTGITEAF
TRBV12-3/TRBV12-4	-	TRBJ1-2	ASSLGRLGYT
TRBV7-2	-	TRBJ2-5	ASSSIGGAETQY
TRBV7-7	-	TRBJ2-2	ASSLGVASGELF
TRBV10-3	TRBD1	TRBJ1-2	AILETGAGANYGYT
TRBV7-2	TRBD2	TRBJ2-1	ARAIAVAGGHEQL
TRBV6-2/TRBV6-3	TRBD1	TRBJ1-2	ASSYTYGTENGYT
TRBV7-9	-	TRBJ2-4	ASSFRPGAVKNIQY
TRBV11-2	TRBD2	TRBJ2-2	ASSPSGGASSGELF
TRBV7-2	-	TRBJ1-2	ASAPDGTVYGYT
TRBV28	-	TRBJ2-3	ASGTGTLTDTQY
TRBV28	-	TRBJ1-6	ASSFPKGNSPLH
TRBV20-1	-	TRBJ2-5	SARDLQNQETQY
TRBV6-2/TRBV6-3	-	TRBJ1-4	ASSYNGPVREKLF
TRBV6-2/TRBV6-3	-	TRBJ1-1	VSSYGWGRGNTEAF
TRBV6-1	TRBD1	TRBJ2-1	ASSDTGQGHNEQF
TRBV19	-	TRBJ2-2	ASSIRTWAGELF
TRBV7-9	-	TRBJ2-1	ASSLTGTRYNEQF
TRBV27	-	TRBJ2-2	ASSLYVGTGELF
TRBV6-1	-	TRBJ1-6	ASSPRGDGYNSPLH
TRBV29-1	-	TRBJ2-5	SVESGIIPQETQY
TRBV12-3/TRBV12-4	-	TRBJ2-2	ASLGRSNTGELF
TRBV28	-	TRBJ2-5	ASSPTLSGPKETQY
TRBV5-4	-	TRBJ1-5	ASSWSTGTESNQPQH
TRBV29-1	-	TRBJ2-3	SGRTSPTDTQY
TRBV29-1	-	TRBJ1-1	SVEGPFGAF
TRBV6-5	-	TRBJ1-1	ASSYSRRASEAF